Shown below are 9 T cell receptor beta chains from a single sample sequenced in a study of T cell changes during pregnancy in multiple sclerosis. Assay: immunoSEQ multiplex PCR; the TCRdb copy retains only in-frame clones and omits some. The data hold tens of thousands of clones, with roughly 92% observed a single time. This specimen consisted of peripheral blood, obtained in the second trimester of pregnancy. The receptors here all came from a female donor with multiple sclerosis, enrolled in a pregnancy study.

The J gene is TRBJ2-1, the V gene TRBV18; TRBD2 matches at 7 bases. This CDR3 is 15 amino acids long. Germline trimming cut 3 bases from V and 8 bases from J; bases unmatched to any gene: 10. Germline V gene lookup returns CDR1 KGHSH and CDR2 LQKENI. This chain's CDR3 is CASSPMGLTVDEQFF. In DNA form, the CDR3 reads TGTGCCAGCTCACCTATGGGACTAACGGTCGATGAGCAGTTCTTC.

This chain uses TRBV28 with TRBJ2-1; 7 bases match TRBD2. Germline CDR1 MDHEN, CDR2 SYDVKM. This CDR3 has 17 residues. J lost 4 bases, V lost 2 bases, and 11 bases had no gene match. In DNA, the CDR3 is TGTGCCAGCAGTTTAAGATCCTGGGAGGGCCTATACAATGAGCAGTTCTTC. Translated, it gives CASSLRSWEGLYNEQFF. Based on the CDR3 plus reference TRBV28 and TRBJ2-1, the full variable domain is DVKVTQSSRYLVKRTGEKVFLECVQDMDHENMFWYRQDPGLGLRLIYFSYDVKMKEKGDIPEGYSVSREKKERFSLILESASTNQTSMYLCASSLRSWEGLYNEQFFGPGTRLTVL.

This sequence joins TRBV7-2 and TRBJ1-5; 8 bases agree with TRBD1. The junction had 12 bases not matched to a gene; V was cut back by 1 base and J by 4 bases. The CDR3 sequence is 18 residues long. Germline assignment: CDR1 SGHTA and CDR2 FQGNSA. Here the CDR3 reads CASSLESPTGGSNQPQHF. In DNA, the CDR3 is TGTGCCAGCAGCTTAGAATCTCCTACAGGGGGGAGTAATCAGCCCCAGCATTTT. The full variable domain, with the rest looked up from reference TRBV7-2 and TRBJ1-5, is GAGVSQSPSNKVTEKGKDVELRCDPISGHTALYWYRQSLGQGLEFLIYFQGNSAPDKSGLPSDRFSAERTGGSVSTLTIQRTQQEDSAVYLCASSLESPTGGSNQPQHFGDGTRLSIL.

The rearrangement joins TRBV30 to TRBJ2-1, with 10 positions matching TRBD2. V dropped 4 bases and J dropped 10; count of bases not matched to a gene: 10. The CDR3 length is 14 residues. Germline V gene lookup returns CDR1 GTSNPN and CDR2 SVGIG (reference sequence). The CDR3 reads CAWTYSGRAREQFF. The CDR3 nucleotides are TGTGCCTGGACGTACAGCGGGAGGGCCAGGGAGCAGTTCTTC.

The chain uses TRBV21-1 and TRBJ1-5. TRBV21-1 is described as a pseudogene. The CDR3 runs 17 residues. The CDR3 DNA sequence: TGTGCCAGCAGCATCCTACGTCCGGGACGACGCGGGAAGCCCCAGCATTTT. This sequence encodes CASSILRPGRRGKPQHF.

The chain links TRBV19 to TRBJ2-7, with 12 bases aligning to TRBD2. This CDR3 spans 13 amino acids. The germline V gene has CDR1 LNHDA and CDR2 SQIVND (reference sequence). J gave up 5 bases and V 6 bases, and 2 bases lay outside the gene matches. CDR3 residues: CASRLAGGHEQYF. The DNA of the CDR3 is TGTGCCAGTAGACTAGCGGGGGGCCACGAGCAGTACTTC.

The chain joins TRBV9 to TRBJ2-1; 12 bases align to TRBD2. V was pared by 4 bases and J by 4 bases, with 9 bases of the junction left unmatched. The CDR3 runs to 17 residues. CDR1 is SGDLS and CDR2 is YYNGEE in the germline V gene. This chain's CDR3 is CASSTSGRRAEYNEQFF. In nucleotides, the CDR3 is TGTGCCAGCAGCACTAGCGGGAGGAGGGCGGAATACAATGAGCAGTTCTTC.

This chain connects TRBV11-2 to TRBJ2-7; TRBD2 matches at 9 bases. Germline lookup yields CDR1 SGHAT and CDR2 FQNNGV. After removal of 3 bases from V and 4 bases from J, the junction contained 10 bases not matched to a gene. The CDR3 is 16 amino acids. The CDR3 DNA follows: TGTGCCAGCAGCTTTGCATTGAGCGGGGGGCAGTACGAGCAGTACTTC. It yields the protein CASSFALSGGQYEQYF.

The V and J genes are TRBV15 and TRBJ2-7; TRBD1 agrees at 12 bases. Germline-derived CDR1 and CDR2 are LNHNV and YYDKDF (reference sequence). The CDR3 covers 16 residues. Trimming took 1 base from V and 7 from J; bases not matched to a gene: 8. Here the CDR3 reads CATSRAGTGGLGEQYF. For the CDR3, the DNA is TGTGCCACCAGCAGAGCTGGGACAGGGGGCCTAGGAGAGCAGTACTTC.